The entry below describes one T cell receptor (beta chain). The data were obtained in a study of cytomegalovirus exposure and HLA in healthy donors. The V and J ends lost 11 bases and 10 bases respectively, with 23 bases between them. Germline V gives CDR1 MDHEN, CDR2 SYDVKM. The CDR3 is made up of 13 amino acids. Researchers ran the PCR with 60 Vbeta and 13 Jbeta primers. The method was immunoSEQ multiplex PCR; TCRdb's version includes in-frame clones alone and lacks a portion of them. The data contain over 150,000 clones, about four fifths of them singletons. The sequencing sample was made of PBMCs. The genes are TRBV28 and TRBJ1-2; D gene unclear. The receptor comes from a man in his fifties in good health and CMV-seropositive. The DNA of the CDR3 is TGTGCCGTCCGGACGGAAAGTATGGGAGTCTACACCTTC. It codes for CAVRTESMGVYTF.